This T cell receptor beta chain stems from a study of blood T cell repertoires in COVID-19. Study-wide background: Acute-phase and convalescent COVID-19 samples originated in the United States, Italy and Spain. Nucleic acid was either cDNA or gDNA, and it came from T cells, B-cell-depleted T cells, or PBMCs.

V trimming: 3 bases; J trimming: 7 bases; junction bases outside the gene matches: 8. This CDR3 region has 15 residues. Germline-derived CDR1 and CDR2 are SGHRS and YFSETQ. Original handling: Estimation of nucleated cell counts was performed using reference gene primer amplification. Profiled with immunoSEQ multiplex PCR; TCRdb holds only in-frame clones, not every one. The V and J calls and clone size come from that table; D and trimming were worked out from the DNA. The table shows 30,000 to 40,000 clones, with 80% to 90% occurring only once. This receptor was taken from a man aged 60 to 75 with active COVID-19. Sequencing used peripheral blood. The chain joins TRBV5-1 to TRBJ2-1, with 9 bases that match TRBD2. The DNA of the CDR3 is TGCGCCAGCAGCTATTTAGCGGGAGCGGGTAATGAGCAGTTCTTC. Translated, it gives CASSYLAGAGNEQFF.